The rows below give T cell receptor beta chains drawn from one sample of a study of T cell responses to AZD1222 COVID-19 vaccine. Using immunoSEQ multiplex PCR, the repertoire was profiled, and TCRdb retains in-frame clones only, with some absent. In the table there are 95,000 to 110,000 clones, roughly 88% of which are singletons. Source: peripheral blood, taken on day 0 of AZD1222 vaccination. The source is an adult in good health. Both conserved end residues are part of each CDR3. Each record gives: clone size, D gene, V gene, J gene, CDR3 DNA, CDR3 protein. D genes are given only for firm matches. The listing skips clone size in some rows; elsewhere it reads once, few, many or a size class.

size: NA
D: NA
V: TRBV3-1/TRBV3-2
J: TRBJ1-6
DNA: TGTGCCAGCAGCCGAAATCCGCCGAATTCACCCCTCCACTTT
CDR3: CASSRNPPNSPLHF

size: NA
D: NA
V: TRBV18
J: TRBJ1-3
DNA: TGTGCCAGCTCACCATTCCCGACAGGAGAGGGGGACACCATATATTTT
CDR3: CASSPFPTGEGDTIYF

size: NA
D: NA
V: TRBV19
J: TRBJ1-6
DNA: TGTGCCAGTAGTATTTCAACTGACTATTCACCCCTCCACTTT
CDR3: CASSISTDYSPLHF

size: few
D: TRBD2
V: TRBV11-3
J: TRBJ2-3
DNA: TGTGCCAGCAGCCCTAGCGGGGGATATGATACGCAGTATTTT
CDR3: CASSPSGGYDTQYF

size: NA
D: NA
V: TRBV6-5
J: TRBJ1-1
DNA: TGTGCCAGCAGTCCCCCTGGGGCCCGGGGGACTGAAGCTTTCTTT
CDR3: CASSPPGARGTEAFF

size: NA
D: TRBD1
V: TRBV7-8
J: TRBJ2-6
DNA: TGTGCCAGCCACTTCACAGGGGGAGTTGCCTCTGGGGCCAACGTCCTGACTTTC
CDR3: CASHFTGGVASGANVLTF

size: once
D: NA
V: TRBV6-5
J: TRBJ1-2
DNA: TGTGCCAGCAGACTACAAGGGGCGTATGGCTACACCTTC
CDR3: CASRLQGAYGYTF

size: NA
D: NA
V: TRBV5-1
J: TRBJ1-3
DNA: TGCGCCAGCAGGGGTGACCCTGGCTCTGGAAACACCATATATTTT
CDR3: CASRGDPGSGNTIYF

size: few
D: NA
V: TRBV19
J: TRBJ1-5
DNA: TGTGCCAGTAGTATAACTCTCCTCGCCGGGAATCAGCCCCAGCATTTT
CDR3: CASSITLLAGNQPQHF

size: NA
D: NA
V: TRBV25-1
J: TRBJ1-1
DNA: TGTGCCAGCAGCGGACAAGCGAACACTGAAGCTTTCTTT
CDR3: CASSGQANTEAFF

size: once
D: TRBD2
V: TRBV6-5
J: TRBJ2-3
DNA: TGTGCCAGCCTTAGCGGGGGGTATGTAGATACGCAGTATTTT
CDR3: CASLSGGYVDTQYF

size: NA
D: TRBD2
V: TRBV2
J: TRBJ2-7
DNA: TGTGCCAGCAGTGTCGAGCGGGGGGCCCACGAGCAGTACTTC
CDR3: CASSVERGAHEQYF

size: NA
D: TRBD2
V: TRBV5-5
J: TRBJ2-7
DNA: TGTGCCAGCAGCCAGACTAGCGGGGGGGTACTCTACGAGCAGTACTTC
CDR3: CASSQTSGGVLYEQYF

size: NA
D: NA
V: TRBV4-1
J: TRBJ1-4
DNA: TGCGCCAGCAGCCAAGTGGGGACACGTCCCATGACTAATGAAAAACTGTTTTTT
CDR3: CASSQVGTRPMTNEKLFF

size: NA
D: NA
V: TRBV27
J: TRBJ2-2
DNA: TGTGCCAGCAGCCGAAATAATGAGAACACCGGGGAGCTGTTTTTT
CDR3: CASSRNNENTGELFF

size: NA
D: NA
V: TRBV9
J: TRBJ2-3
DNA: TGTGCCAGCAGCTCCGAGTCTAGGACAGATACGCAGTATTTT
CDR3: CASSSESRTDTQYF

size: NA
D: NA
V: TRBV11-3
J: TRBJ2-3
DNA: TGTGCCAGCAGCTTAGAGGCAGGGCCTGGGGACACAGATACGCAGTATTTT
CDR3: CASSLEAGPGDTDTQYF

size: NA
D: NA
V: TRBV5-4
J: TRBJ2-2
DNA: TGTGCCAGCAGCTTGGCGGCAGGGAGCGGGGAGCTGTTTTTT
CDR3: CASSLAAGSGELFF

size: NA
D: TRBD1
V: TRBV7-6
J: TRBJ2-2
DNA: TGTGCCAGCAGCTCCGGACAGGGTGTCGAAGCCGGGGAGCTGTTTTTT
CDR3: CASSSGQGVEAGELFF

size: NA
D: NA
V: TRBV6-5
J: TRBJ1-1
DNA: TGTGCCAGCGGCCAGGGCTGGGGCACTGAAGCTTTCTTT
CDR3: CASGQGWGTEAFF